These 2 T cell receptor beta chains came from one sample sequenced in a study of T cells in tumors after PD-1 blockade. Sequencing was performed with immunoSEQ multiplex PCR; in TCRdb, only in-frame clones are kept and a portion is missing. This sample yields tens of thousands of clones, of which around 80% are seen a single time; around 9.3% belongs to the top ten. This specimen was PBMCs, taken before anti-PD-1 therapy. The origin of the receptors is a human donor with advanced basal cell or squamous cell carcinoma (not recorded which).

The V and J genes are TRBV5-1 and TRBJ1-4; 12 bases agree with TRBD1. CDR1 SGHRS and CDR2 YFSETQ come from the germline V gene. The CDR3 consists of 18 residues. J lost 7 bases, V lost 3 bases, and 13 bases had no gene match. CDR3 nucleotide sequence: TGCGCCAGCAGCTCTACCGGGACAGGGGGCGGTGGGACTGAAAAACTGTTTTTT. Translation gives CASSSTGTGGGGTEKLFF.

The chain is built from TRBV28 and TRBJ2-4, with D possibly TRBD2 on 7 matching bases. Trimming took 7 bases from V and 2 from J, leaving 12 bases between them. The CDR3 has 14 amino acids. Germline V gene lookup returns CDR1 MDHEN and CDR2 SYDVKM. CDR3 coding DNA: TGTGCCAGCAAGCCCGGGGGGCCCAAAAACATTCAGTACTTC. Protein: CASKPGGPKNIQYF.